The 30 T cell receptor beta chains below all came from one sample that was sequenced in a study of T cells expressing NK-cell markers. Reanalyzing the 5' RACE reads, TCRdb keeps one entry per CDR3 protein, without DNA. This repertoire includes 550,000 to 600,000 distinct CDR3 sequences. Sequencing was carried out using blood T cells: a sorted CD56 or NKG2C T cell subset, CD4+ or CD8+ T cells, or bulk PBMC T cells (not recorded which). Source of these receptors: a man in his late teens or twenties in good health.

The V and J genes are TRBV29-1 and TRBJ2-7; TCRdb selects TRBD2, and the lack of DNA leaves this call unchecked. Germline assignment: CDR1 SQVTM and CDR2 ANQGSEA. This CDR3 region has 12 residues. CDR3: CSIRDYVHEQYF.

V is TRBV29-1 and J is TRBJ2-1. CDR1 is SQVTM and CDR2 is ANQGSEA in the germline V gene. The CDR3 is 14 amino acids. CDR3: CSVEEGNSYNEQFF.

The V and J genes are TRBV3-1 and TRBJ2-5; with no DNA, the TCRdb D assignment of TRBD2 cannot be verified. The CDR3 runs 17 residues. In germline, CDR1 is LGHDT, CDR2 YNNKEL (reference sequence). The CDR3 is CASSPGTSGSLQETQYF.

The rearrangement links TRBV28 to TRBJ2-6; TCRdb's D call, TRBD1, is unchecked because there is no DNA. Germline assignment: CDR1 MDHEN and CDR2 SYDVKM. CDR3 size: 18 residues. CDR3 sequence: CASSPWGTGGSGANVLTF.

V gene TRBV19 combines with J gene TRBJ1-1; TCRdb proposes TRBD1, but this gene call is untestable without DNA. Germline V gene lookup returns CDR1 LNHDA and CDR2 SQIVND (reference sequence). The CDR3 is 13 amino acids. CDR3: CASSISGGREAFF.

The chain has TRBV29-1 and TRBJ1-5; TCRdb's assignment of TRBD1 cannot be checked, as there is no DNA. This CDR3 is built from 13 residues. CDR1 SQVTM and CDR2 ANQGSEA come from the germline V gene. The CDR3 spells CSVRRVFNQPQHF.

The rearrangement links TRBV6-1 to TRBJ2-1. The CDR3 totals 15 residues. CDR1 MNHNS and CDR2 SASEGT come from the germline V gene. CDR3 region: CASSPLGLSYNEQFF.

This chain uses TRBV12-3 or TRBV12-4 with TRBJ1-2; without DNA, the TCRdb call of TRBD1 cannot be checked. The CDR3 contains 14 residues. CDR3 region: CASSLGNGDYGYTF.

The rearrangement uses TRBV21-1 and TRBJ2-1; as DNA is missing, the TRBD1 call by TCRdb cannot be tested. TRBV21-1 is assigned pseudogene status. The CDR3 runs 11 residues. CDR3 sequence: CASSFQGEQFF.

This sequence joins TRBV6-1 and TRBJ2-3; TCRdb picks TRBD2, but there is no DNA to check that call. The length of the CDR3 is 16 residues. The germline gives CDR1 MNHNS, CDR2 SASEGT. This CDR3 reads CASTASYGREADTQYF.

The rearrangement links TRBV12-3 or TRBV12-4 to TRBJ2-1; the TRBD2 assignment by TCRdb is unverifiable without DNA. The CDR3 loop spans 13 amino acids. The chain's CDR3 is CASGVGLNNEQFF.

The V gene is TRBV11-2, the J gene TRBJ1-1; TCRdb gives TRBD1 as the D gene, but with no DNA this cannot be confirmed. The CDR3 spans 17 residues. Germline loops: CDR1 SGHAT, CDR2 FQNNGV. CDR3 residues: CASSPVPREERNTEAFF.

The V gene is TRBV13, the J gene TRBJ2-3; TCRdb selects TRBD2, and the lack of DNA leaves this call unchecked. Germline values: CDR1 PRHDT, CDR2 FYEKMQ (reference sequence). This CDR3 is built from 16 residues. The CDR3 loop is CASSSTSGRVKDTQYF.

The chain employs TRBV5-1 and TRBJ2-2; the TCRdb call, TRBD2, lacks DNA for checking. Germline V gene data show CDR1 as SGHRS and CDR2 as YFSETQ. This CDR3 is 18 amino acids long. CDR3 region: CASSLSGRPNTNTGELFF.

The chain joins TRBV18 to TRBJ1-3. The CDR3 is made up of 14 amino acids. In germline, CDR1 is KGHSH, CDR2 LQKENI. The CDR3 protein is CASSPRSSGNTIYF.

The genes are TRBV7-2 and TRBJ1-1; TCRdb selects TRBD1, and the lack of DNA leaves this call unchecked. The V gene's germline CDR1 is SGHTA and CDR2 FQGNSA. CDR3 length: 13 amino acids. CDR3 region: CASRVGGQGPDFF.

The chain carries TRBV7-9 and TRBJ2-1; TCRdb lists TRBD1, though no DNA is available to test this call. The length of the CDR3 is 16 residues. The germline gives CDR1 SEHNR, CDR2 FQNEAQ (reference sequence). This CDR3 is CASSLGQSRPYNEQFF.

V usage is TRBV7-8 and J usage is TRBJ1-4; TCRdb names TRBD1, which stays unverified in the absence of DNA. The CDR3 is 19 amino acids. Germline V CDR1 and CDR2: SGHVS, FQNEAQ. Here the CDR3 reads CASSLAVGTATHSNEKLFF.

This chain's CDR3 is CSVARETNEKLFF. V usage is TRBV29-1 and J usage is TRBJ1-4; the TCRdb call, TRBD1, lacks DNA for checking. Germline V gives CDR1 SQVTM, CDR2 ANQGSEA. The CDR3 has 13 amino acids.

The chain is built from TRBV9 and TRBJ2-7; TCRdb indicates TRBD1, and absent DNA this call remains unverified. The CDR3 is 13 amino acids. Germline assignment: CDR1 SGDLS and CDR2 YYNGEE. CDR3: CASSVDGTYEQYF.

The genes are TRBV28 and TRBJ2-5. CDR1 is MDHEN, CDR2 SYDVKM, per germline. The CDR3 is 12 residues long. The CDR3 spells CASSLSYETQYF.

CDR3 sequence: CASSPRTDRNEKLFF. The chain is built from TRBV12-3 or TRBV12-4 and TRBJ1-4; TCRdb outputs TRBD1, but without DNA this stays unchecked. This CDR3 is built from 15 residues.

CDR3 amino acids: CASSLTGGKHEQYF. The V and J genes are TRBV7-8 and TRBJ2-7; absent DNA, TCRdb's TRBD1 call cannot be checked. This CDR3 spans 14 amino acids. Germline lookup yields CDR1 SGHVS and CDR2 FQNEAQ.

V usage is TRBV6-2 or TRBV6-3 and J usage is TRBJ2-3; with no DNA, the TCRdb D assignment of TRBD2 cannot be verified. The V gene's germline CDR1 is MNHEY and CDR2 SVGEGT. The CDR3 extends over 20 amino acids. CDR3 loop: CASQAGGGSGRTTYTDTQYF.

V gene TRBV3-1 combines with J gene TRBJ2-7; the TCRdb D gene call, TRBD1, has no DNA to confirm it. The CDR3 spans 14 residues. Germline CDR1 LGHDT, CDR2 YNNKEL (reference sequence). This CDR3 is CASSQDRTGDEQYF.

This chain connects TRBV18 to TRBJ2-5. Germline V lookup: CDR1 KGHSH, CDR2 LQKENI. CDR3 length equals 13 residues. The CDR3 loop is CASSPLVPETQYF.

The chain uses TRBV27 and TRBJ2-4. CDR3 length: 14 amino acids. Germline V CDR1 and CDR2: MNHEY, SMNVEV (reference sequence). CDR3 loop: CASSYSHSRNIQYF.

The V gene is TRBV7-2, the J gene TRBJ2-7. Germline V CDR1 and CDR2: SGHTA, FQGNSA. This CDR3 is built from 15 residues. Here the CDR3 reads CASSLALGRNYEQYF.

The genes are TRBV27 and TRBJ1-1; there is no DNA to check the TCRdb D call of TRBD1. The length of the CDR3 is 15 residues. CDR1 MNHEY and CDR2 SMNVEV come from the germline V gene (reference sequence). This CDR3 reads CASSLMGGAITEAFF.

The CDR3 reads CASGLVLAGLSTDTQYF. V is TRBV12-5 and J is TRBJ2-3; TCRdb designates TRBD2, a call that cannot be tested without DNA. The CDR3 spans 17 residues. Germline assignment: CDR1 LGHNT and CDR2 FRNRAP.